These T cell receptor beta chains were read from a single sample in a study of OX40 agonist ivuxolimab in advanced cancers. Sequencing used immunoSEQ multiplex PCR; TCRdb keeps in-frame clones, though not all of them. The table records roughly 73,000 clones, 88% of them present only once. The starting material was CD4+ or CD8+ T cells sorted from blood, obtained in a trial of the OX40 agonist ivuxolimab. The receptor set was obtained from an adult with an advanced solid tumor such as melanoma, head and neck, liver or kidney cancer. Each CDR3 is given with its conserved first and last residue. Fields, in order: V gene, J gene, D gene, clone size, CDR3 protein, CDR3 DNA. A D gene is named only where the DNA matches it firmly. Expanded clones are given a class, and other clones once, few, many or no size at all.

>TRBV7-8|TRBJ2-1|TRBD1|NA
CASSSGTGTYNEQFF
TGTGCCAGCAGTTCCGGGACAGGGACCTACAATGAGCAGTTCTTC
>TRBV11-3|TRBJ2-1|TRBD2|once
CASSLGEGHNEQFF
TGTGCCAGCAGCCTAGGGGAGGGCCACAATGAGCAGTTCTTC
>TRBV6-6|TRBJ1-2|TRBD1|NA
CASSRQGARYTF
TGTGCCAGCAGCCGACAGGGGGCACGCTACACCTTC
>TRBV30|TRBJ1-1|NA|NA
CAWTRFKNTEAFF
TGTGCCTGGACCCGATTTAAGAACACTGAAGCTTTCTTT
>TRBV10-3|TRBJ2-5|NA|NA
CAISESGGQETQYF
TGTGCCATCAGTGAGTCGGGGGGTCAAGAGACCCAGTACTTC
>TRBV9|TRBJ2-5|TRBD1|NA
CASSAGTGGVETQYF
TGTGCCAGCAGCGCCGGGACAGGGGGCGTGGAGACCCAGTACTTC
>TRBV28|TRBJ1-2|NA|NA
CASSSTGLGHYGYTF
TGTGCCAGCAGCTCCACGGGGTTGGGACACTATGGCTACACCTTC
>TRBV28|TRBJ2-3|NA|NA
CASSLGDTQYF
TGTGCCAGCAGTTTAGGGGATACGCAGTATTTT
>TRBV14|TRBJ2-5|TRBD2|NA
CASSQPRLARAQETQYF
TGTGCCAGCAGCCAACCCAGACTAGCGAGAGCACAAGAGACCCAGTACTTC
>TRBV19|TRBJ1-2|TRBD1|NA
CASSGLPGQGAYGYTF
TGTGCCAGTAGTGGCCTCCCGGGACAGGGGGCCTATGGCTACACCTTC